This T cell receptor (beta chain) stems from a study of CD8 T cells in Susac syndrome. An input of about 0.45 to 1 ug of RNA was subjected to reverse transcription using random hexamers. By means of immunoSEQ multiplex PCR, TCR beta CDR3 spanning 54 Vbeta and 13 Jbeta underwent amplification. One entry per CDR3 protein, called by TCRdb with MiXCR from the immunoSEQ multiplex PCR reads. The sample holds a few hundred thousand distinct CDR3 sequences, approximately 95% seen once. Sequencing of TCR beta covered CD8+ and CD4+ T cells obtained from blood. Per germline, CDR1 SGDLS and CDR2 YYNGEE. The CDR3 totals 14 residues. Trimming removed 0 bases from V and 6 bases from J; junction bases left unmatched: 5.

Sample: CD4+ T cells from PBMCs. This chain links TRBV9 with TRBJ2-5; 7 bases are shared with TRBD1. The receptor's source is a human donor with multiple sclerosis. The CDR3 here is CASSVGQGGQTQYF. For the CDR3, the DNA is TGTGCCAGCAGCGTAGGACAGGGCGGGCAGACCCAGTACTTC.